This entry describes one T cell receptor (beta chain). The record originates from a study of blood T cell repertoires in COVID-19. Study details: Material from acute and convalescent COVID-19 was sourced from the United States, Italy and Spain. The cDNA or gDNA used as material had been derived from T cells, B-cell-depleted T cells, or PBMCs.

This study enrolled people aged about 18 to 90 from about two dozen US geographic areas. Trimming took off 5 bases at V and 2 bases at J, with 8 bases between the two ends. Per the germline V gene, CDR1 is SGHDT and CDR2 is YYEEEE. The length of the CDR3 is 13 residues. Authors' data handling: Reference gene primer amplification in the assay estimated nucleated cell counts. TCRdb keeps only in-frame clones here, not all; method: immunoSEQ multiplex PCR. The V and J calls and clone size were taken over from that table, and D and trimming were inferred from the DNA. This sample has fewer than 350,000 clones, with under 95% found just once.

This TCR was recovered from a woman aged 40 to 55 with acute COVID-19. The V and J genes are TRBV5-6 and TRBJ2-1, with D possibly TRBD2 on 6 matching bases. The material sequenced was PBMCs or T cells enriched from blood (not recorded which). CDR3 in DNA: TGTGCCAGCAGGCGGGGTACCTACAATGAGCAGTTCTTC. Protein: CASRRGTYNEQFF.